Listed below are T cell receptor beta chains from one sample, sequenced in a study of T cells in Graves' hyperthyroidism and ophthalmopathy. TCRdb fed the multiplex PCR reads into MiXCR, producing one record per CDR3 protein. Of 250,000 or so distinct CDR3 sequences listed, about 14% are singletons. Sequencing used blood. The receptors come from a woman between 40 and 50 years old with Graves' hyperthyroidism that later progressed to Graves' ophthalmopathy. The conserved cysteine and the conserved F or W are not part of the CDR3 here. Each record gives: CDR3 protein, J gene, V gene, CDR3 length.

ASSLALGLAGVAYEQH | TRBJ2-7 | TRBV12-3/TRBV12-4 | 16
ATRLARAYEQY | TRBJ2-7 | TRBV10-2 | 11
ASSLGFGDTQY | TRBJ2-3 | TRBV7-9 | 11
ASSERPGVAGVQETQY | TRBJ2-5 | TRBV6-1 | 16
ASSLGGNYNEQF | TRBJ2-1 | TRBV12-3/TRBV12-4 | 12
ASSVGWGRTDTQY | TRBJ2-3 | TRBV9 | 13
ASSLSPTDFSGEQF | TRBJ2-1 | TRBV28 | 14
ASSFYMNTEAF | TRBJ1-1 | TRBV5-1 | 11
ASSGGKSSYNEQF | TRBJ2-1 | TRBV18 | 13
ASSGTSGRDIQY | TRBJ2-4 | TRBV7-9 | 12
ASSEGQNSYEQY | TRBJ2-7 | TRBV2 | 12
ASSPSGSSSYNEQF | TRBJ2-1 | TRBV6-1 | 14
ASSMRDRDFGELF | TRBJ2-2 | TRBV19 | 13
SARVTSGISYNEQF | TRBJ2-1 | TRBV20-1 | 14
ASTSGTSGRTGELF | TRBJ2-2 | TRBV13 | 14
ASSRRLAGSQETQY | TRBJ2-5 | TRBV11-2 | 14
ASRNRFGTGELF | TRBJ2-2 | TRBV19 | 12
ASSQSGAVRTGELF | TRBJ2-2 | TRBV28 | 14
AWSLGDNQPQH | TRBJ1-5 | TRBV30 | 11
ASSLRTGSYGYT | TRBJ1-2 | TRBV7-9 | 12
SVVVFRLAETDTQY | TRBJ2-3 | TRBV29-1 | 14
ASSAQGAYEQY | TRBJ2-7 | TRBV9 | 11
ASSENLGTSGTFGEQF | TRBJ2-1 | TRBV25-1 | 16
ASRTADFTDTQY | TRBJ2-3 | TRBV28 | 12
ASSDIGLAEETQY | TRBJ2-5 | TRBV6-1 | 13
ASSEARLSGRRGDTQY | TRBJ2-3 | TRBV2 | 16
ASSSTVSTGEPF | TRBJ2-2 | TRBV12-3/TRBV12-4 | 12
ATLPGTMGTEAF | TRBJ1-1 | TRBV10-3 | 12
ASSPSSMTDTQY | TRBJ2-3 | TRBV5-1 | 12
AWSVWNTEAF | TRBJ1-1 | TRBV30 | 10
ASARPRGTTTGELF | TRBJ2-2 | TRBV28 | 14
ASSSTHYGYT | TRBJ1-2 | TRBV7-8 | 10
ASSLGAWADTQY | TRBJ2-3 | TRBV27 | 12
ASSRVTESYEQY | TRBJ2-7 | TRBV6-1 | 12
ACPGEVNTEAF | TRBJ1-1 | TRBV30 | 11